The 25 T cell receptor beta chains listed next were all sequenced from one sample in a study of cytomegalovirus exposure and HLA in healthy donors (dated by TCRdb to the late 2010s). Libraries were constructed by the immunoSEQ multiplex PCR assay. Sourced from immuneACCESS, this table was stored by TCRdb with only in-frame sequences that have V and J called. A share of the clones is absent; for the studies checked, an unresolved V gene accounts for under half, and the remainder has no known explanation. This sample comprises 130,000 to 150,000 clones, 90% of them detected only once. Of the sample, 5.5% to 7% is held by the ten largest clones. Specimen: PBMCs. The receptors derive from a woman in her twenties or thirties in good health and CMV-seropositive.

This chain connects TRBV6-5 to TRBJ2-2, with TRBD1 matching over 8 bases. The junction had 4 bases not matched to a gene; V was cut back by 6 bases and J by 4 bases. Germline CDR1 reads MNHEY; CDR2 reads SVGAGI. This CDR3 has 14 residues. CDR3 DNA sequence: TGTGCCAGCAGGGGGACAGGCCCCACCGGGGAGCTGTTTTTT. It specifies CASRGTGPTGELFF.

Here the CDR3 reads CASTSPNYNEQFF. The CDR3 bases are TGTGCCAGCACTAGCCCTAACTACAATGAGCAGTTCTTC. The chain uses TRBV9 and TRBJ2-1; tentative D call: TRBD2 (5 bases). Germline loops: CDR1 SGDLS, CDR2 YYNGEE. V lost 6 bases and J 3 bases, leaving 10 bases between the germline ends. The CDR3 consists of 13 residues.

The rearrangement joins TRBV5-6 to TRBJ2-1; 8 bases map to TRBD2. The V and J ends lost 2 bases and 12 bases, in that order; junction bases with no gene match: 4. CDR3 length equals 12 residues. The V gene's germline CDR1 is SGHDT and CDR2 YYEEEE. CDR3 in amino acids: CASSFGAGGQFF. The CDR3 DNA sequence: TGTGCCAGCAGCTTTGGGGCGGGAGGGCAGTTCTTC.

This clone came up many times. V and J are TRBV5-4 and TRBJ2-5; 13 bases are shared with TRBD2. There are 15 residues in the CDR3. Germline assignment: CDR1 SGHNT and CDR2 YYREEE (reference sequence). After removal of 5 bases from V and 1 base from J, the junction contained 2 bases not matched to a gene. The CDR3 coding sequence is TGTGCCAGCAGTCGGACTAGCGGGAGCCAAGAGACCCAGTACTTC. Encoded protein: CASSRTSGSQETQYF.

The gene calls are TRBV6-5 and TRBJ1-2; 9 nucleotides align to TRBD1. The CDR3 totals 14 residues. Germline V CDR1 and CDR2: MNHEY, SVGAGI. The ends lost 2 bases at V and 7 bases at J; junction bases unmatched: 5. CDR3 residues: CASSYQDRGPGYTF. The CDR3 bases are TGTGCCAGCAGTTACCAGGACAGGGGACCTGGCTACACCTTC.

Only one count was recorded for this clone. The chain is built from TRBV28 and TRBJ2-7; 7 positions agree with TRBD1. V lost 6 bases to trimming and J lost 3 bases; unmatched junction nucleotides: 11. Per the germline V gene, CDR1 is MDHEN and CDR2 is SYDVKM. The CDR3 is made up of 15 amino acids. CDR3: CASRKFGQELYEQYF. The DNA of the CDR3 is TGTGCCAGCAGAAAATTTGGACAGGAGCTCTACGAGCAGTACTTC.

This chain uses TRBV28 with TRBJ2-7, with D possibly being TRBD2 (5 bases). From germline, CDR1 is MDHEN and CDR2 SYDVKM. Trimming took 2 bases from V and 4 from J, leaving 18 bases between them. CDR3 length: 16 amino acids. The DNA for the CDR3 is TGTGCCAGCAGTTTAATTCGTACGGGTCCGGGGTACGAGCAGTACTTC. Protein: CASSLIRTGPGYEQYF. Full variable domain (outside the CDR3, taken from reference TRBV28 and TRBJ2-7): DVKVTQSSRYLVKRTGEKVFLECVQDMDHENMFWYRQDPGLGLRLIYFSYDVKMKEKGDIPEGYSVSREKKERFSLILESASTNQTSMYLCASSLIRTGPGYEQYFGPGTRLTVT.

The V gene is TRBV6-1, the J gene TRBJ1-1; D gene unclear. This CDR3 is 12 amino acids long. Trimming took off 5 bases at V and 4 bases at J, with 8 bases between the two ends. Germline loops: CDR1 MNHNS, CDR2 SASEGT. Here the CDR3 DNA reads TGTGCCAGCAGTTTTAGATCCACTGAAGCTTTCTTT. Its translation: CASSFRSTEAFF.

The chain couples TRBV5-1 to TRBJ2-5, with 8 bases lining up with TRBD2. With V trimmed by 1 base and J by 2 bases, 7 bases remained unmatched. CDR1 SGHRS and CDR2 YFSETQ come from the germline V gene. This CDR3 has 16 residues. The CDR3 here is CASSLRVAGSQETQYF. The DNA for the CDR3 is TGCGCCAGCAGCTTGAGGGTAGCGGGATCACAAGAGACCCAGTACTTC. The whole variable domain, filled in from reference TRBV5-1 and TRBJ2-5, reads KAGVTQTPRYLIKTRGQQVTLSCSPISGHRSVSWYQQTPGQGLQFLFEYFSETQRNKGNFPGRFSGRQFSNSRSEMNVSTLELGDSALYLCASSLRVAGSQETQYFGPGTRLLVL.

V usage is TRBV5-1 and J usage is TRBJ2-3, with 7 positions matching TRBD2. CDR3 length: 16 amino acids. Germline V gene lookup returns CDR1 SGHRS and CDR2 YFSETQ. Trimming at V came to 3 bases and at J to 2 bases, leaving 9 bases not matched to a gene. CDR3 DNA sequence: TGCGCCAGCAGCTCGGGGTCTAGCGGTACCACAGATACGCAGTATTTT. It yields the protein CASSSGSSGTTDTQYF.

The gene calls are TRBV7-2 and TRBJ2-1, with 7 bases identical to TRBD1. V was pared by 5 bases and J by 2 bases, with 6 bases of the junction left unmatched. This CDR3 is 15 amino acids long. Germline CDR1 is SGHTA and CDR2 is FQGNSA. The CDR3 here is CASSLQGQTYNEQFF. In DNA, the CDR3 is TGTGCCAGCAGCCTCCAGGGACAGACCTACAATGAGCAGTTCTTC.

The V and J genes are TRBV19 and TRBJ1-5; D gene uncertain. The CDR3 contains 12 residues. Trimming took off 10 bases at V and 2 bases at J, with 9 bases between the two ends. Germline CDR1 is LNHDA and CDR2 is SQIVND (reference sequence). The CDR3 loop is CATTVGNQPQHF. The CDR3 nucleotides read TGTGCCACCACGGTGGGCAATCAGCCCCAGCATTTT. Variable domain in full (rest from reference TRBV19 and TRBJ1-5): DGGITQSPKYLFRKEGQNVTLSCEQNLNHDAMYWYRQDPGQGLRLIYYSQIVNDFQKGDIAEGYSVSREKKESFPLTVTSAQKNPTAFYLCATTVGNQPQHFGDGTRLSIL.

The chain joins TRBV5-1 to TRBJ2-2; TRBD2 matches at 9 bases. The V gene's germline CDR1 is SGHRS and CDR2 YFSETQ. Losses at the gene ends were 0 bases for V and 0 bases for J; bases not matched to a gene: 0. The CDR3 consists of 16 residues. CDR3 amino acids: CASSLASGANTGELFF. CDR3 coding DNA: TGCGCCAGCAGCTTGGCTAGCGGGGCGAACACCGGGGAGCTGTTTTTT.

The chain is built from TRBV7-8 and TRBJ2-1; D is possibly TRBD2 (7 bases). V was shortened by 11 bases and J by 10 bases, with 24 bases between the two germline ends. This CDR3 region has 14 residues. The germline V gene encodes CDR1 SGHVS and CDR2 FQNEAQ. In DNA form, the CDR3 reads TGTGCCTGCGCGGGGGACACTAATTCGAGGGAGCAGTTCTTC. Translated: CACAGDTNSREQFF.

The CDR3 here is CASSSRIEETQYF. In DNA form, the CDR3 reads TGTGCCAGCAGCTCGCGGATCGAAGAGACCCAGTACTTC. The chain is built from TRBV5-6 and TRBJ2-5; D not resolved. Germline CDR1 reads SGHDT; CDR2 reads YYEEEE. V was shortened by 3 bases and J by 3 bases, with 9 bases between the two germline ends. The CDR3 spans 13 residues.

The rearrangement uses TRBV4-1 and TRBJ1-5; unclear D gene. Trimming left V 1 base short and J 0 bases short, with 7 bases between. The CDR3 is 15 residues long. Germline V gene sequence: CDR1 MGHRA, CDR2 YSYEKL. The CDR3 region has the DNA TGCGCCAGCAGCCAAGCCCAGGTTAGCAATCAGCCCCAGCATTTT. Encoded protein: CASSQAQVSNQPQHF.

V is TRBV7-6 and J is TRBJ2-1; 9 bases are shared with TRBD1. This CDR3 comprises 15 residues. Germline loops: CDR1 SGHVS, CDR2 FNYEAQ. J gave up 2 bases and V 5 bases, and 4 bases lay outside the gene matches. CDR3: CASSRDRAAYNEQFF. For the CDR3, the DNA is TGTGCCAGCAGCCGGGACAGGGCTGCCTACAATGAGCAGTTCTTC.

The chain recombines TRBV28 with TRBJ2-1; TRBD2 agrees at 9 bases. Germline CDR1 reads MDHEN; CDR2 reads SYDVKM. The trim removed 5 bases at V and 6 bases at J, leaving 5 bases unmatched. The length of the CDR3 is 14 residues. The CDR3 here is CASSGGLAFNEQFF. The CDR3, as DNA: TGTGCCAGCAGTGGTGGACTAGCGTTCAATGAGCAGTTCTTC.

The chain carries TRBV4-1 and TRBJ2-7; 10 positions agree with TRBD2. The CDR3 runs 17 residues. Germline assignment: CDR1 MGHRA and CDR2 YSYEKL. The V gene end was trimmed by 0 bases and the J gene end by 4 bases; junction bases not matched to a gene: 9. This chain's CDR3 is CASSQDLAGDLSYEQYF. CDR3 sequence (DNA): TGCGCCAGCAGCCAAGACCTAGCGGGAGACCTTTCGTACGAGCAGTACTTC.

This rearrangement joins TRBV9 to TRBJ2-3, with 10 bases that match TRBD2. Unmatched junction bases numbered 3, after V lost 0 bases and J lost 2 bases. The length of the CDR3 is 16 residues. Germline CDR1 and CDR2: SGDLS and YYNGEE. CDR3 sequence (DNA): TGTGCCAGCAGCGTAGGGACTAGCGGCCTCACAGATACGCAGTATTTT. Translated: CASSVGTSGLTDTQYF.

The V gene is TRBV7-2, the J gene TRBJ2-1, with D possibly matching TRBD1 (5 bases). Trimming removed 5 bases at V and 4 bases at J, with 12 bases between. Looked up from germline, CDR1 is SGHTA and CDR2 is FQGNSA. The CDR3 contains 14 residues. CDR3 loop: CASSLQDTYNEQFF. In DNA form, the CDR3 reads TGTGCCAGCAGCCTCCAGGACACTTACAATGAGCAGTTCTTC.

The J gene is TRBJ2-2, the V gene TRBV5-1; possible D gene TRBD2, 6 bases. In germline, CDR1 is SGHRS, CDR2 YFSETQ. Trimming removed 6 bases from V and 2 bases from J, with 14 bases in between. CDR3 size: 15 residues. The CDR3 DNA follows: TGCGCCAGCACCCAGACGGGGGACAACACCGGGGAGCTGTTTTTT. Protein: CASTQTGDNTGELFF.

The chain links TRBV7-2 to TRBJ2-7; 8 bases are shared with TRBD1. The V gene end was trimmed by 7 bases and the J gene end by 2 bases; junction bases not matched to a gene: 7. The germline CDR1 and CDR2 sequences are SGHTA and FQGNSA. The CDR3 is 14 amino acids. The CDR3 sequence: CASTPGQGTYEQYF. In DNA, the CDR3 is TGTGCCAGCACCCCCGGACAGGGTACCTACGAGCAGTACTTC.

The chain joins TRBV9 to TRBJ2-1, with D possibly being TRBD1 (6 bases). There are 15 residues in the CDR3. Trimming removed 4 bases at V and 3 bases at J, with 14 bases between. In germline, CDR1 is SGDLS, CDR2 YYNGEE. The CDR3 sequence is CASSPGVYGYNEQFF. CDR3 nucleotide sequence: TGTGCCAGCAGCCCAGGGGTTTACGGCTACAATGAGCAGTTCTTC.

The chain couples TRBV5-1 to TRBJ1-4; D remains unclear. Trimming stripped 4 bases from V and 4 bases from J, with 11 bases between. The CDR3 consists of 14 residues. Per germline, CDR1 SGHRS and CDR2 YFSETQ. Here the CDR3 reads CASSLEQNNEKLFF. For the CDR3, the DNA is TGCGCCAGCAGCCTGGAACAGAATAATGAAAAACTGTTTTTT.